This T cell receptor beta chain was sequenced in a study of blood T cell repertoires in COVID-19. In the study overall: Acute-phase and convalescent COVID-19 samples originated in the United States, Italy and Spain. PBMCs, B-cell-depleted T cells, or T cells were the source of the cDNA or gDNA that made up the material.

In the original analysis: It was from reference gene primer amplification that nucleated cell counts were estimated. Method: immunoSEQ multiplex PCR; TCRdb's copy keeps in-frame clones and lacks some. V and J calls and clone size follow that table, whereas D and trimming were derived from the DNA. The sample holds about 110,000 clones, approximately 85% seen once. The V gene lost 2 bases and the J gene lost 4 bases, with 7 bases spanning the gap. The CDR3 loop spans 14 amino acids. Germline CDR1 is SGDLS and CDR2 is YYNGEE. The chain employs TRBV9 and TRBJ2-6; no definite D call. Sequenced sample: peripheral blood. This TCR came from a man aged 35 to 55 with acute or convalescent COVID-19. The CDR3 sequence: CASSVRSGANVLTF. The CDR3 bases are TGTGCCAGCAGCGTTCGTTCCGGGGCCAACGTCCTGACTTTC.